This TCR beta chain was documented in a study of beta chain features in type 1 diabetes. General study findings and limits: For Type 1 diabetes patients, all four CD4+ subsets carried TCRB CDR3s that were moderately but significantly shorter. Naive, central memory and Treg TCRB repertoires appeared more alike in patients than in healthy donors. Sequencing from cDNA could over-represent high-TCR-expressing cells.

Sequencing targeted expressed TCRB transcripts, as all isolated RNA had been reverse transcribed. The repertoire was sequenced with immunoSEQ multiplex PCR; TCRdb's copy has only in-frame clones and lacks some. Altogether over 90,000 clones are present, under 30% being singletons, with the ten largest covering 0.5% to 0.6%. Sorting that relied on CD45RO/CCR7/CD25/CD127/CD95/CD27 yielded CD4+ naive, central memory, regulatory and stem cell-like memory cells. This clone was picked up a small number of times. Its target is not known. The TCR originated in a woman aged 18-35 years with type 1 diabetes. The sequenced sample consisted of central memory CD4+ T cells from blood.

In DNA form, the CDR3 reads TGTGCCAGCAGCTTAACGGCGGGGGGCAATCAGCCCCAGCATTTT. It is translated as CASSLTAGGNQPQHF. The chain employs TRBV11-2 and TRBJ1-5, with a tentative D call TRBD1 (5 bases). The CDR3 has 15 residues. The germline gives CDR1 SGHAT, CDR2 FQNNGV. V was trimmed by 2 bases and J by 2 bases, leaving 10 bases between them.